Within the sample, the clone carrying this T cell receptor (beta chain) is medium-sized. Its antigen is not identified. These data originate in a study of cytomegalovirus exposure and HLA in healthy donors. General study points: Association with HLA alleles at 0.05 false discovery rate was found for 15,000 to 20,000 TCR beta sequences in a later analysis.

CDR3 length: 15 amino acids. Germline loops: CDR1 MNHNS, CDR2 SASEGT. Trimming removed 3 bases at V and 0 bases at J, with 12 bases between. PCR used 60 Vbeta primers and 13 Jbeta primers. The table came from immunoSEQ multiplex PCR; TCRdb's copy has only in-frame clones and leaves some out. The sample lists roughly 120,000 clones; around 81% were seen once. The specimen sequenced was PBMCs. This sequence originates from a middle-aged woman in good health and CMV-seronegative. The V and J genes are TRBV6-1 and TRBJ2-7; D is possibly TRBD2 (5 bases). The CDR3 protein is CASSDSPGISYEQYF. CDR3 sequence (DNA): TGTGCCAGCAGTGATAGTCCGGGGATCTCCTACGAGCAGTACTTC.